These 19 T cell receptor beta chains originate from one sample sequenced in a study of blood T cell repertoires in COVID-19. Assay: immunoSEQ multiplex PCR; the TCRdb copy retains only in-frame clones and omits some. The data hold 190,000 or so clones, with 70% to 90% observed a single time. What was sequenced was peripheral blood. The source is a woman in her 30s with active or convalescent COVID-19.

The rearrangement links TRBV5-1 to TRBJ1-2; TRBD1 matches 7 bases. The CDR3 consists of 13 residues. Germline V CDR1 and CDR2: SGHRS, YFSETQ. V dropped 2 bases and J dropped 7; count of bases not matched to a gene: 5. This CDR3 is CASSLDRAVGYTF. CDR3 in DNA: TGCGCCAGCAGCTTAGACAGGGCGGTTGGCTACACCTTC.

The chain carries TRBV5-8 and TRBJ2-2, with 15 bases lining up with TRBD2. CDR3 size: 16 residues. V dropped 4 bases and J dropped 7; count of bases not matched to a gene: 5. In germline, CDR1 is SGHTS, CDR2 YDEGEE. CDR3 sequence: CASSPGLAGGIGELFF. In nucleotides, the CDR3 is TGTGCCAGCAGCCCCGGACTAGCGGGAGGGATCGGGGAGCTGTTTTTT.

The gene calls are TRBV5-6 and TRBJ1-1; D not certain. This CDR3 spans 14 amino acids. The ends were cut back, 2 bases at V and 3 bases at J, with 11 bases in the middle. CDR1 SGHDT and CDR2 YYEEEE come from the germline V gene. The CDR3 DNA reads TGTGCCAGCAGCTTAGCGGGGTGGGACACTGAAGCTTTCTTT. It yields the protein CASSLAGWDTEAFF.

The rearrangement links TRBV28 to TRBJ1-1, with D tentatively TRBD1 (6 bases). Per germline, CDR1 MDHEN and CDR2 SYDVKM. V gave up 10 bases and J gave up 4 bases, with 22 bases separating them. This CDR3 spans 15 amino acids. The CDR3 region is CATSERRGGATEAFF. Written as DNA, the CDR3 is TGTGCCACCTCCGAGAGGCGCGGGGGGGCCACTGAAGCTTTCTTT.

The genes are TRBV2 and TRBJ2-7; TRBD2 matches 8 bases. V trimming: 3 bases; J trimming: 6 bases; junction bases outside the gene matches: 10. The CDR3 extends over 15 amino acids. Germline V gene data show CDR1 as SNHLY and CDR2 as FYNNEI. CDR3 protein: CASSDMTGGFSEQYF. For the CDR3, the DNA is TGTGCCAGCAGTGACATGACGGGGGGGTTCTCCGAGCAGTACTTC.

J is TRBJ2-5 and V is TRBV19; perhaps TRBD2 as D (5 bases). This CDR3 has 17 residues. Trimming took off 5 bases at V and 4 bases at J, with 23 bases between the two ends. Germline V gives CDR1 LNHDA, CDR2 SQIVND (reference sequence). The CDR3 loop reads CASSDSREAASLETQYF. For the CDR3, the DNA is TGTGCCAGTAGTGATTCTCGAGAAGCGGCCAGTTTAGAGACCCAGTACTTC.

The DNA of the CDR3 is TGTGCCAGCAGTTCTGTCGGGGGTACTGCTATGGAAGCTTTCTTT. It encodes CASSSVGGTAMEAFF. This rearrangement joins TRBV6-2 or TRBV6-3 to TRBJ1-1; D perhaps matches TRBD1 (5 bases). CDR1 and CDR2 from the germline V gene are MNHEY and SVGEGT. Trimming removed 4 bases from V and 8 bases from J, with 20 bases in between. There are 15 residues in the CDR3.

This clone appeared a few times. The chain is built from TRBV6-5 and TRBJ2-5; D uncertain. CDR3 length: 14 amino acids. With 7 bases removed from V and 1 base from J, the gap between germline ends came to 13 bases. Germline CDR1 is MNHEY and CDR2 is SVGAGI. The CDR3 DNA sequence: TGTGCCAGCATTCGCGTCTATTCCCAAGAGACCCAGTACTTC. Its protein product is CASIRVYSQETQYF.

The rearrangement uses TRBV4-2 and TRBJ1-5; D gene unclear. Germline V lookup: CDR1 LGHNA, CDR2 YNFKEQ. The CDR3 consists of 13 residues. V was shortened by 1 base and J by 7 bases, with 8 bases between the two germline ends. DNA for the CDR3: TGTGCCAGCAGCCAAGGGGAGGGACAGCCCCAGCATTTT. Translated: CASSQGEGQPQHF.

DNA for the CDR3: TGTGCCAGCATCGGGAGCGCAGGGACTTCCACAGATACGCAGTATTTT. Translated: CASIGSAGTSTDTQYF. The V gene is TRBV28, the J gene TRBJ2-3; TRBD2 might be the D (6 bases). The V and J ends lost 7 bases and 2 bases respectively, with 19 bases between them. Germline V gene sequence: CDR1 MDHEN, CDR2 SYDVKM. The CDR3 is 16 residues long.

The rearrangement joins TRBV5-1 to TRBJ1-1, with 7 nucleotides matching TRBD1. V shed 0 bases, J shed 0 bases, and the junction held 5 bases outside the gene matches. The CDR3 covers 16 residues. CDR1 SGHRS and CDR2 YFSETQ come from the germline V gene. For the CDR3, the DNA is TGCGCCAGCAGCTTGGCAATGACAGGGTTGAACACTGAAGCTTTCTTT. Its translation: CASSLAMTGLNTEAFF.

This chain joins TRBV5-4 and TRBJ2-1; D is ambiguous. In germline, CDR1 is SGHNT, CDR2 YYREEE (reference sequence). The CDR3 loop spans 13 amino acids. Trimming removed 6 bases at V and 7 bases at J, with 14 bases between. Written as DNA, the CDR3 is TGTGCCAGCAACTTACCTAACCTGAATGAGCAGTTCTTC. Its protein product is CASNLPNLNEQFF.

The chain employs TRBV28 and TRBJ2-7; 9 bases align to TRBD1. The CDR3 loop spans 15 amino acids. Germline lookup yields CDR1 MDHEN and CDR2 SYDVKM. Germline trimming cut 4 bases from V and 1 base from J; bases unmatched to any gene: 5. The CDR3 DNA sequence: TGTGCCAGCAGTTCCCATGGGACAGGGTCCTACGAGCAGTACTTC. It yields the protein CASSSHGTGSYEQYF. Drawing the rest from reference TRBV28 and TRBJ2-7, the complete variable domain is DVKVTQSSRYLVKRTGEKVFLECVQDMDHENMFWYRQDPGLGLRLIYFSYDVKMKEKGDIPEGYSVSREKKERFSLILESASTNQTSMYLCASSSHGTGSYEQYFGPGTRLTVT.

The gene calls are TRBV10-3 and TRBJ1-5; no definite D call. V was pared by 0 bases and J by 6 bases, with 6 bases between. This CDR3 is 13 amino acids long. CDR1 ENHRY and CDR2 SYGVKD come from the germline V gene. The CDR3 spells CAISESVGQPQHF. The CDR3 bases are TGTGCCATCAGTGAGTCTGTCGGTCAGCCCCAGCATTTT.

V and J are TRBV5-1 and TRBJ1-4; D not certain. The germline CDR1 and CDR2 sequences are SGHRS and YFSETQ. The germline V and J ends were trimmed by 3 bases and 8 bases, with 14 bases remaining between them. The CDR3 has 14 residues. CDR3 residues: CASSSGPSLEKLFF. In DNA form, the CDR3 reads TGCGCCAGCAGCTCGGGTCCAAGCCTGGAAAAACTGTTTTTT.

The sample holds a few counts of this clone. This chain connects TRBV2 to TRBJ1-5, with 7 bases matching TRBD1. CDR1 and CDR2 (germline): SNHLY, FYNNEI. The CDR3 loop spans 13 amino acids. V lost 4 bases, J lost 6 bases, and 3 bases stayed unmatched. The CDR3 region is CASSVDRAQPQHF. In DNA, the CDR3 is TGTGCCAGCAGTGTCGACAGGGCTCAGCCCCAGCATTTT.

This sequence joins TRBV5-1 and TRBJ1-2; 7 nucleotides match TRBD1. This CDR3 comprises 15 residues. With V trimmed by 0 bases and J by 7 bases, 9 bases remained unmatched. The germline V gene has CDR1 SGHRS and CDR2 YFSETQ. CDR3 coding DNA: TGCGCCAGCAGCTTGGACTCCGCAGGGGGTCTTGGCTACACCTTC. Its protein is CASSLDSAGGLGYTF.

Comments on this clone: The same CDR3 can be traced to other DNA sequences in this sample. The chain carries TRBV6-5 and TRBJ2-7; D ambiguous. This CDR3 region has 13 residues. V was shortened by 2 bases and J by 3 bases, with 8 bases between the two germline ends. CDR1 MNHEY and CDR2 SVGAGI come from the germline V gene. The CDR3 spells CASSYNRNYEQYF. In DNA form, the CDR3 reads TGTGCCAGCAGTTACAACAGAAACTACGAGCAGTACTTC.

The chain couples TRBV9 to TRBJ1-6; no firm D call. The CDR3 spans 15 residues. CDR1 SGDLS and CDR2 YYNGEE come from the germline V gene. V gave up 0 bases and J gave up 7 bases, with 11 bases separating them. The CDR3 sequence: CASSVGEGPNSPLHF. The CDR3, as DNA: TGTGCCAGCAGCGTAGGGGAGGGCCCAAATTCACCCCTCCACTTT.